The clone carrying this TCR beta chain has a count of ten or more. Its antigen is not identified. The length of the CDR3 is 15 residues. Losses at the gene ends were 6 bases for V and 5 bases for J; bases not matched to a gene: 9. The germline V gene has CDR1 SGHTA and CDR2 FQGNSA. This entry belongs to a study of response to subunit inactivated influenza vaccine. The study, taken as a whole, reports: Authors suggested each seasonal flu vaccination may recruit only limited numbers of new T cells.

TCRdb processed the RT-PCR reads anew with MiXCR; each CDR3 protein has one entry. The sample yields approximately 230,000 distinct CDR3 sequences, 10% to 15% seen once. The rearrangement links TRBV7-2 to TRBJ2-5; 10 bases map to TRBD2. Sequencing was performed on non-naive T cells sorted from PBMCs, taken 14 to 15 days before vaccination. The sequence was collected from a man in his fifties who received an inactivated influenza vaccine. The CDR3 protein is CASSTSSGSRETQYF. The CDR3 bases are TGTGCCAGCAGTACATCTAGCGGGAGTCGGGAGACCCAGTACTTC.